The 14 T cell receptor beta chains below come from one sample, sequenced in a study of CD8 T cells in ankylosing spondylitis (dated by TCRdb to about 2017). Summary of the overall study and its limitations: A TCR beta motif of fewer than 10 highly homologous amino acid variants appeared characteristic of blood from ankylosing spondylitis patients.

Library preparation used 5' RACE. Reads for this sample came from an Illumina HiSeq 2500. TCRdb reprocessed the public reads (quality trimming at Q25 with fastp, clone calling with MiXCR) and kept in-frame beta chains. Identical CDR3 protein sequences are pooled into one entry, listed with their most common genes and DNA. Recorded for this sample are some 100,000 distinct CDR3 sequences; about 8.3% of them occurred a single time. The ten largest clones represent 30% of the sample. Their target antigens are unknown. Sequenced material: blood, either unsorted or a sorted T cell fraction (not recorded which). Every receptor here comes from a male donor with ankylosing spondylitis.

The gene calls are TRBV15 and TRBJ2-3, with TRBD1 matching over 9 bases. Germline values: CDR1 LNHNV, CDR2 YYDKDF (reference sequence). This CDR3 region has 13 residues. V was pared by 8 bases and J by 3 bases, with 3 bases of the junction left unmatched. The CDR3: CATGQGNTDTQYF. The CDR3 nucleotides are TGTGCCACCGGACAGGGGAATACAGATACGCAGTATTTT.

This clonotype was seen only a few times. The rearrangement links TRBV11-2 to TRBJ2-2; TRBD1 is a possible D gene (7 bases). The V gene lost 5 bases and the J gene lost 7 bases, with 14 bases spanning the gap. This CDR3 region has 14 residues. Germline V CDR1 and CDR2: SGHAT, FQNNGV. CDR3 residues: CASSRGGGFGELFF. The CDR3 nucleotides read TGTGCCAGCAGCCGCGGAGGGGGCTTCGGGGAGCTGTTTTTT.

The chain combines TRBV20-1 with TRBJ2-1; D gene ambiguous. Germline loops: CDR1 DFQATT, CDR2 SNEGSKA (reference sequence). Trimming took 0 bases from V and 7 from J, leaving 7 bases between them. The CDR3 extends over 12 amino acids. CDR3 amino acids: CSARDGANEQFF. The CDR3, as DNA: TGCAGTGCTAGAGATGGAGCAAATGAGCAGTTCTTC.

This clonotype has a count of ten or more. This sequence joins TRBV12-3 or TRBV12-4 and TRBJ2-5; the match to TRBD1 covers 9 bases. V shed 2 bases and J 4 bases; nucleotides not matched to a gene: 5. The CDR3 runs to 15 residues. CDR3 DNA sequence: TGTGCCAGCAGTTTAATCAACAGGGGGCGAGAGACCCAGTACTTC. Its translation: CASSLINRGRETQYF.

The V gene is TRBV7-2, the J gene TRBJ2-1; D gene unclear. Trimming removed 4 bases from V and 3 bases from J, with 16 bases in between. This CDR3 region has 16 residues. Germline CDR1 is SGHTA and CDR2 is FQGNSA. CDR3 bases: TGTGCCAGCAGCTCACCGGATTGGGCTCTCTACAATGAGCAGTTCTTC. Translated, it gives CASSSPDWALYNEQFF.

The chain recombines TRBV5-1 with TRBJ1-1; possibly TRBD1 for D (5 bases). The length of the CDR3 is 14 residues. The germline CDR1 and CDR2 sequences are SGHRS and YFSETQ. Trimming removed 5 bases at V and 3 bases at J, with 14 bases between. CDR3 DNA sequence: TGCGCCAGCAGTTACGACGGGACCGACACTGAAGCTTTCTTT. Translated, it gives CASSYDGTDTEAFF.

This clonotype appeared many times. The rearrangement uses TRBV27 and TRBJ2-7, with D uncertain. Germline V lookup: CDR1 MNHEY, CDR2 SMNVEV (reference sequence). The germline V and J ends were trimmed by 4 bases and 3 bases, with 7 bases remaining between them. The CDR3 runs to 12 residues. CDR3: CASSSIYYEQYF. CDR3 nucleotide sequence: TGTGCCAGCAGTTCCATATACTACGAGCAGTACTTC.

This clonotype was seen at least ten times. The chain links TRBV9 to TRBJ2-2; the D is unclear. The germline V and J ends were trimmed by 0 bases and 1 base, with 7 bases remaining between them. Germline V gene sequence: CDR1 SGDLS, CDR2 YYNGEE. The CDR3 has 15 amino acids. CDR3 residues: CASSVEGWNTGELFF. The CDR3 nucleotides are TGTGCCAGCAGCGTAGAGGGCTGGAACACCGGGGAGCTGTTTTTT.

This clonotype showed up many times. The chain recombines TRBV5-6 with TRBJ1-2, with D maybe TRBD1 (5 bases). The V and J ends lost 4 bases and 2 bases respectively, with 9 bases between them. Germline CDR1 reads SGHDT; CDR2 reads YYEEEE. CDR3 length: 13 amino acids. Written as DNA, the CDR3 is TGTGCCAGCAGCCGCCGGGACAACTATGGCTACACCTTC. This translates into CASSRRDNYGYTF.

This clonotype has only a few counts. The genes are TRBV30 and TRBJ1-2; 8 positions agree with TRBD1. The CDR3 is 14 residues long. From germline, CDR1 is GTSNPN and CDR2 SVGIG (reference sequence). Trimming took 2 bases from V and 4 from J; bases not matched to a gene: 6. The CDR3 is CAWSLTGGGYGYTF. For the CDR3, the DNA is TGTGCCTGGAGTCTCACAGGGGGTGGCTATGGCTACACCTTC. Full variable domain (outside the CDR3, taken from reference TRBV30 and TRBJ1-2): SQTIHQWPATLVQPVGSPLSLECTVEGTSNPNLYWYRQAAGRGLQLLFYSVGIGQISSEVPQNLSASRPQDRQFILSSKKLLLSDSGFYLCAWSLTGGGYGYTFGSGTRLTVV.

The chain links TRBV7-9 to TRBJ1-1; D call uncertain. Germline CDR1 and CDR2: SEHNR and FQNEAQ (reference sequence). The CDR3 runs to 12 residues. The V and J ends lost 5 bases and 7 bases respectively, with 11 bases between them. The CDR3 DNA follows: TGTGCCAGCAGCGGAGGAACTTTTGAAGCTTTCTTT. Amino acid sequence: CASSGGTFEAFF.

This clonotype was seen a few times. This chain joins TRBV7-9 and TRBJ2-1, with D unresolved. V was trimmed by 3 bases and J by 0 bases, leaving 6 bases between them. The germline CDR1 and CDR2 sequences are SEHNR and FQNEAQ (reference sequence). The CDR3 runs 14 residues. The DNA of the CDR3 is TGTGCCAGCAGCTTTCCGGCCTCCTACAATGAGCAGTTCTTC. Translating gives CASSFPASYNEQFF.

This clonotype was picked up a small number of times. The genes are TRBV7-9 and TRBJ2-1; the D gene is possibly TRBD2 (5 bases). The CDR3 totals 17 residues. The germline V and J ends were trimmed by 5 bases and 2 bases, with 19 bases remaining between them. Germline V lookup: CDR1 SEHNR, CDR2 FQNEAQ (reference sequence). CDR3 nucleotide sequence: TGTGCCAGCAGCCCCCGACGGGGAGTGCGGGCCTACAATGAGCAGTTCTTC. This gives the protein CASSPRRGVRAYNEQFF.

V is TRBV10-1 and J is TRBJ2-5, with D maybe TRBD2 (6 bases). The length of the CDR3 is 13 residues. Between the trimmed V and J ends, which lost 8 bases and 5 bases, there was a span of 15 bases. Germline CDR1 and CDR2: WNHNN and SYGVQD (reference sequence). CDR3 protein: CASGAAGFETQYF. DNA for the CDR3: TGCGCCAGCGGGGCCGCGGGGTTCGAGACCCAGTACTTC.